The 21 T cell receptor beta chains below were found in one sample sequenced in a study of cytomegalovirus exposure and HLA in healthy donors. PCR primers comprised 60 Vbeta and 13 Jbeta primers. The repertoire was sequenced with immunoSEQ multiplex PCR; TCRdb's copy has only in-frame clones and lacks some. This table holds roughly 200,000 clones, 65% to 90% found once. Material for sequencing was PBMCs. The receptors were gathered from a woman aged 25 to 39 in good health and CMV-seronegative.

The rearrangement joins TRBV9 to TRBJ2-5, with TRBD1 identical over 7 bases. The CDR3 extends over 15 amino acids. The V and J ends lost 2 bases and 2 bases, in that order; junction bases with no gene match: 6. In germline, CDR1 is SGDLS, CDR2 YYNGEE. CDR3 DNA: TGTGCCAGCAGCGTCTTGACAGGGAATCAAGAGACCCAGTACTTC. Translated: CASSVLTGNQETQYF. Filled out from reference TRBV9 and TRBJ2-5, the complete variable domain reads DSGVTQTPKHLITATGQRVTLRCSPRSGDLSVYWYQQSLDQGLQFLIQYYNGEERAKGNILERFSAQQFPDLHSELNLSSLELGDSALYFCASSVLTGNQETQYFGPGTRLLVL.

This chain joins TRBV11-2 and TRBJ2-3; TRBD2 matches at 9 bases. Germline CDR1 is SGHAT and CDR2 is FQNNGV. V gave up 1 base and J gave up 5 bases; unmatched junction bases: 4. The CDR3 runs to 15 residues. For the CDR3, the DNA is TGTGCCAGCAGCTTAGGCGGGAGGGCCTTAGATACGCAGTATTTT. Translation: CASSLGGRALDTQYF.

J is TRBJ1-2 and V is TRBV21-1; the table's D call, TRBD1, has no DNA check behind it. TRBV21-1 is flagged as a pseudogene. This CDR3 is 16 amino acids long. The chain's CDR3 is CASSKMRTGADYGYTF. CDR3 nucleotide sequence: TGTGCCAGCAGCAAGATGAGGACAGGGGCAGACTATGGCTACACCTTC.

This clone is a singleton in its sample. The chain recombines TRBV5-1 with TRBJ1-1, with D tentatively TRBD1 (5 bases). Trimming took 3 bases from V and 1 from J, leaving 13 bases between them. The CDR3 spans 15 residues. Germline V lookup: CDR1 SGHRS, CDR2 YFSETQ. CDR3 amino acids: CASSSTAGENTEAFF. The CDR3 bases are TGCGCCAGCAGCTCGACGGCGGGGGAGAACACTGAAGCTTTCTTT.

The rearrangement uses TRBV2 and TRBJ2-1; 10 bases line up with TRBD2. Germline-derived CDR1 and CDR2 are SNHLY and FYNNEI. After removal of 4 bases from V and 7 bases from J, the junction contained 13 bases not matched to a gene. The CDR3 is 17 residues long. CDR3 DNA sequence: TGTGCCAGCAGTGGTACCTCCTTAGCGGGAGGAGGAAATGAGCAGTTCTTC. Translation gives CASSGTSLAGGGNEQFF.

This chain's CDR3 is CASRIRGGAATNEKLFF. CDR3 DNA: TGTGCCAGCAGGATTCGGGGAGGGGCGGCAACTAATGAAAAACTGTTTTTT. The chain links TRBV2 to TRBJ1-4, with a possible D match to TRBD1 (5 bases). The CDR3 loop spans 17 amino acids. V dropped 6 bases and J dropped 0 bases, with 17 bases sitting between them. From germline, CDR1 is SNHLY and CDR2 FYNNEI.

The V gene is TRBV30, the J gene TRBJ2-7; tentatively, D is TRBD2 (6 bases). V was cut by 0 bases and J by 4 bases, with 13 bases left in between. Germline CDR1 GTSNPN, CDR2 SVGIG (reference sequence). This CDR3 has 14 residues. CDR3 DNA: TGTGCCTGGAGTGTCTCTAGCGCACTGTACGAGCAGTACTTC. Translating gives CAWSVSSALYEQYF.

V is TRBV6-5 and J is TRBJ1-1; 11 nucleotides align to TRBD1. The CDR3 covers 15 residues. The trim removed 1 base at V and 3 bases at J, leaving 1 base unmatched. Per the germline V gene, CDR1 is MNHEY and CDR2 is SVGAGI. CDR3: CASSYWGQGDTEAFF. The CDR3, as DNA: TGTGCCAGCAGTTACTGGGGACAGGGGGACACTGAAGCTTTCTTT.

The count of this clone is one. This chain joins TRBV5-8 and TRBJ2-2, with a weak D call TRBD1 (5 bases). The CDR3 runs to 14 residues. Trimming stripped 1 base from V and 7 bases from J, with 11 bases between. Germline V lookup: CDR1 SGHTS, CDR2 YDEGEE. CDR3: CASSLLQGIGELFF. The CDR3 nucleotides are TGTGCCAGCAGCTTGCTCCAGGGAATCGGGGAGCTGTTTTTT.

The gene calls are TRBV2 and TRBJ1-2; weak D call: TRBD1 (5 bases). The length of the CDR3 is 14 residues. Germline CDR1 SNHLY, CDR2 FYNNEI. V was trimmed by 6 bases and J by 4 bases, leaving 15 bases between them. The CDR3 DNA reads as TGTGCCAGCAGGCCCGGGGGGGAAACCTATGGCTACACCTTC. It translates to CASRPGGETYGYTF.

The CDR3 loop is CASSDRGPYGGYTF. CDR3 coding DNA: TGTGCCAGCAGTGACAGGGGGCCTTACGGTGGCTACACCTTC. The chain recombines TRBV2 with TRBJ1-2; 8 bases match TRBD1. V was pared by 3 bases and J by 7 bases, with 7 bases of the junction left unmatched. Germline V lookup: CDR1 SNHLY, CDR2 FYNNEI. CDR3 length: 14 amino acids.

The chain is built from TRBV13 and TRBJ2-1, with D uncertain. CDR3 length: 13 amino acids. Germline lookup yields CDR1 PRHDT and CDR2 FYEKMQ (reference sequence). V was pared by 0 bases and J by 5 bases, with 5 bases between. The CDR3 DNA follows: TGTGCCAGCAGCTTAGGCTTCCACAATGAGCAGTTCTTC. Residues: CASSLGFHNEQFF. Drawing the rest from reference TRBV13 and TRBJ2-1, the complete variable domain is AAGVIQSPRHLIKEKRETATLKCYPIPRHDTVYWYQQGPGQDPQFLISFYEKMQSDKGSIPDRFSAQQFSDYHSELNMSSLELGDSALYFCASSLGFHNEQFFGPGTRLTVL.

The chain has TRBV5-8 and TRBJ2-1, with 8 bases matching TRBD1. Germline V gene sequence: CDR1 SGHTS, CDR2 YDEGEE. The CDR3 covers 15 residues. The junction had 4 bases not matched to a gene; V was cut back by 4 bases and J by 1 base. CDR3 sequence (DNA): TGTGCCAGCAGCCGGGACAGGAGGTCCTACAATGAGCAGTTCTTC. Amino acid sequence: CASSRDRRSYNEQFF.

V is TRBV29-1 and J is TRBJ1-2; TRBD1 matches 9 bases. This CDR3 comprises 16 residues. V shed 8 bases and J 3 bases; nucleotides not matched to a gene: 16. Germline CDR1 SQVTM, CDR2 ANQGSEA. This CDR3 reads CSTQKTGGVTDYGYTF. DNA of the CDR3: TGCAGCACCCAGAAGACAGGGGGAGTTACAGACTATGGCTACACCTTC.

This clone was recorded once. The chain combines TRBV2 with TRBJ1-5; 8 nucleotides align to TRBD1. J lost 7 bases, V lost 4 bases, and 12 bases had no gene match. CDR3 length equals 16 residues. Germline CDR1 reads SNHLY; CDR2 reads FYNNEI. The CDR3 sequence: CASSGLGQGRYQPQHF. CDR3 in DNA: TGTGCCAGCAGTGGCCTAGGACAGGGACGGTACCAGCCCCAGCATTTT.

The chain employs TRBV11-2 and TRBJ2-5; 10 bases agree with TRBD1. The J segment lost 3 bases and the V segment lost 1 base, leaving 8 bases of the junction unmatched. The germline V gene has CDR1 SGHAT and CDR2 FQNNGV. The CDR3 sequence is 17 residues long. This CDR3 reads CASSLGGGTGAEETQYF. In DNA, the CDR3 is TGTGCCAGCAGCTTAGGGGGCGGGACAGGGGCAGAAGAGACCCAGTACTTC.

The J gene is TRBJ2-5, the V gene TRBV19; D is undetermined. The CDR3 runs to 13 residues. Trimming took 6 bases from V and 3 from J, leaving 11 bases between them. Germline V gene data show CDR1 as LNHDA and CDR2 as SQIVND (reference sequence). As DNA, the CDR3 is TGTGCCAGTAGCGTAGATATTGAAGAGACCCAGTACTTC. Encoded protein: CASSVDIEETQYF.

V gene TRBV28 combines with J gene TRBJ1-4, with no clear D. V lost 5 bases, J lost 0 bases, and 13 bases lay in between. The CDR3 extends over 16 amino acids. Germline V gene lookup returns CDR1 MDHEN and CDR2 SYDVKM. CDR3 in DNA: TGTGCCAGCAGTCTCCCTTACTCACCAACTAATGAAAAACTGTTTTTT. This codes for CASSLPYSPTNEKLFF.

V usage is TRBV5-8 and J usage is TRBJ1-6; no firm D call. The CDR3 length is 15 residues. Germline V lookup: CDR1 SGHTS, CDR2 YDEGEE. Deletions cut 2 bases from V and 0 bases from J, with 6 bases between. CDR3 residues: CASSLYSSYNSPLHF. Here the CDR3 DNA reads TGTGCCAGCAGCTTATATAGCTCCTATAATTCACCCCTCCACTTT.

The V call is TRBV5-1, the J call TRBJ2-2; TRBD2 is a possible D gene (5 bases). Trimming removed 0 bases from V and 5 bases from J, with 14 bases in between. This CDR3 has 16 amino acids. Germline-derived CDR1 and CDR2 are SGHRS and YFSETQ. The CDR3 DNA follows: TGCGCCAGCAGCTTGGTCGCTGCCCCGGGGACCGGGGAGCTGTTTTTT. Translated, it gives CASSLVAAPGTGELFF.

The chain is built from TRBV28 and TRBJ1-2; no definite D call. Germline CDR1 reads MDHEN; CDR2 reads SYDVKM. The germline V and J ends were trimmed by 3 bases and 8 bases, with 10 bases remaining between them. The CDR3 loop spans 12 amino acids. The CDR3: CASSFSVSGYTF. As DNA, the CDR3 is TGTGCCAGCAGTTTTTCGGTTTCGGGCTACACCTTC.